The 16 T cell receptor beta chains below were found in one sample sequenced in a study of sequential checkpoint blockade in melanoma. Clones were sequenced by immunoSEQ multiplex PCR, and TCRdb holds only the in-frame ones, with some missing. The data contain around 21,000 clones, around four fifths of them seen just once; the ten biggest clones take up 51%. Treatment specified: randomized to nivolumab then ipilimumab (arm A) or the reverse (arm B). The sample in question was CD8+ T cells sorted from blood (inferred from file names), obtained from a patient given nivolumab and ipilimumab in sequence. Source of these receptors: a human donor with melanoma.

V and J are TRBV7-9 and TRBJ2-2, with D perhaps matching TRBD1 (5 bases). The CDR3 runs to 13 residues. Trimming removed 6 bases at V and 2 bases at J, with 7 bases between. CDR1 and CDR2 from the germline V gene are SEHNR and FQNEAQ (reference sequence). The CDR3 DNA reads TGTGCCAGCAGTGACAGTAACACCGGGGAGCTGTTTTTT. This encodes CASSDSNTGELFF.

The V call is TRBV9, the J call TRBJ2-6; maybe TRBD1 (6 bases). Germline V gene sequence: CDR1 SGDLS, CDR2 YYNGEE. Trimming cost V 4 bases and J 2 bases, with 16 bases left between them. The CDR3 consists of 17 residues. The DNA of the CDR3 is TGTGCCAGCAGCCAGATCACAGGGTTCCCTGGGGCCAACGTCCTGACTTTC. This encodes CASSQITGFPGANVLTF.

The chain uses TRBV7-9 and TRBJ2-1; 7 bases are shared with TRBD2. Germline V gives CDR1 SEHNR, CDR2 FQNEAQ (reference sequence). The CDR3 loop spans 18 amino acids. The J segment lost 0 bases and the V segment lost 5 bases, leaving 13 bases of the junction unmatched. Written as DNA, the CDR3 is TGTGCCAGCAGCGGAAGCGGGGTAGGACCGTCCTCCTACAATGAGCAGTTCTTC. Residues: CASSGSGVGPSSYNEQFF.

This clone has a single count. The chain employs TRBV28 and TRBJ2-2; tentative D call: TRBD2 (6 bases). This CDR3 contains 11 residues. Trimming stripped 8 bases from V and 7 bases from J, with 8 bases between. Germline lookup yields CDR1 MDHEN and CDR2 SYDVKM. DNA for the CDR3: TGTGCCAGCCTCGGGGGCGGGGAGCTGTTTTTT. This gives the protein CASLGGGELFF.

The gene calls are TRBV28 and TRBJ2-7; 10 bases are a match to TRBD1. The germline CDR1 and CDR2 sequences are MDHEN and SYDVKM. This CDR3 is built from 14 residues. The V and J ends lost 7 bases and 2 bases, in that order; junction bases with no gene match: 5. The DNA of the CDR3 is TGTGCCAGCACCGGGACAGGGGTTACCTACGAGCAGTACTTC. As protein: CASTGTGVTYEQYF.

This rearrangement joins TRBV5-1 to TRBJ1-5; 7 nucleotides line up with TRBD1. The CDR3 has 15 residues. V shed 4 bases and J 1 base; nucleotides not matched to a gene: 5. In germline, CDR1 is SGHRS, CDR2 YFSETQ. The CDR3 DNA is TGCGCCAGCAGCATTGACAGGGTGAGCAATCAGCCCCAGCATTTT. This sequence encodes CASSIDRVSNQPQHF.

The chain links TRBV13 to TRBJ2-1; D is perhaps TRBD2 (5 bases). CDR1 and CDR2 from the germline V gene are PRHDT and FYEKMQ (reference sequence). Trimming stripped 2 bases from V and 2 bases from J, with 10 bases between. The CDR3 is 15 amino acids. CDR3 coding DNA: TGTGCCAGCAGCTTACATCTAGCACCCTACAATGAGCAGTTCTTC. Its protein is CASSLHLAPYNEQFF.

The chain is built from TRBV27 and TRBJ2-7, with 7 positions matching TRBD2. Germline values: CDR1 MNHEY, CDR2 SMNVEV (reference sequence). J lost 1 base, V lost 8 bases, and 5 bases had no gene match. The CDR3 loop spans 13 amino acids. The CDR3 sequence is CASREAGSYEQYF. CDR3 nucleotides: TGTGCCAGCCGGGAGGCGGGGTCCTACGAGCAGTACTTC.

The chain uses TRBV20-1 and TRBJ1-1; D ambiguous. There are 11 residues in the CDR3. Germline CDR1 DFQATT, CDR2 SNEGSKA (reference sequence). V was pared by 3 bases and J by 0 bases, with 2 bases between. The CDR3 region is CSASMNTEAFF. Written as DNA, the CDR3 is TGCAGTGCTAGTATGAACACTGAAGCTTTCTTT.

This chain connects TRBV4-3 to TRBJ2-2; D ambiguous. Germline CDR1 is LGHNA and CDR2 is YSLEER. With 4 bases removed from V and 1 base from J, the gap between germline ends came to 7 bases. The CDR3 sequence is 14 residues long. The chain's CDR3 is CASSRGQNTGELFF. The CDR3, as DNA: TGCGCCAGCAGCCGAGGCCAGAACACCGGGGAGCTGTTTTTT.

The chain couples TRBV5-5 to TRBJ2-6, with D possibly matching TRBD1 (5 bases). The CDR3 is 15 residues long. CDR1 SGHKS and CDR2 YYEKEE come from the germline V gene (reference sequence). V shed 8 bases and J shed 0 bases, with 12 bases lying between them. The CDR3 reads CASGHPGSGANVLTF. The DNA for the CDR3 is TGTGCCAGTGGACATCCTGGCTCTGGGGCCAACGTCCTGACTTTC.

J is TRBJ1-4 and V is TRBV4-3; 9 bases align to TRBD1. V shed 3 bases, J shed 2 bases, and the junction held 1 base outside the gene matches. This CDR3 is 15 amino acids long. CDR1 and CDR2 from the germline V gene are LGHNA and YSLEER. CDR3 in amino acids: CASSHGTGTNEKLFF. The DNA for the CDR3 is TGCGCCAGCAGCCACGGGACAGGGACTAATGAAAAACTGTTTTTT.

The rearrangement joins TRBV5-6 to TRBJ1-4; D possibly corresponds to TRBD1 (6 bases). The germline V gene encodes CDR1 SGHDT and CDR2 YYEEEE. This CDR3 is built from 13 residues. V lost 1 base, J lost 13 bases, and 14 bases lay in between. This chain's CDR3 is CASSLSGGQGLFF. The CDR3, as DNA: TGTGCCAGCAGCTTGTCGGGGGGGCAGGGACTGTTTTTT.

In DNA, the CDR3 is TGTGCCATCAGTGGTCAGACTAGCGGGGCCGGGCGAGAGACCCAGTACTTC. This sequence encodes CAISGQTSGAGRETQYF. The genes are TRBV10-3 and TRBJ2-5; 11 bases are a match to TRBD2. This CDR3 comprises 17 residues. V was clipped by 4 bases and J by 4 bases; unmatched bases: 11. In germline, CDR1 is ENHRY, CDR2 SYGVKD.

CDR3 in DNA: TGTGCCAGCAGCCAAGGCCCGGAGGGGAATCAGCCCCAGCATTTT. Amino acids: CASSQGPEGNQPQHF. The chain has TRBV4-2 and TRBJ1-5; maybe TRBD1 (5 bases). Deletions cut 1 base from V and 4 bases from J, with 11 bases between. This CDR3 is 15 amino acids long. Germline loops: CDR1 LGHNA, CDR2 YNFKEQ.

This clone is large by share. CDR3 region: CASSLTTGTGTYGYTF. CDR3 bases: TGTGCCAGCAGTTTGACCACGGGGACAGGGACCTATGGCTACACCTTC. This sequence joins TRBV6-5 and TRBJ1-2, with 9 bases identical to TRBD1. The CDR3 length is 16 residues. The J segment lost 4 bases and the V segment lost 4 bases, leaving 10 bases of the junction unmatched. Per the germline V gene, CDR1 is MNHEY and CDR2 is SVGAGI.